The clone carrying this T cell receptor (beta chain) came up once. Its cognate antigen is unknown. Both 60 Vbeta primers and 13 Jbeta primers went into the PCR. Repertoires were generated with immunoSEQ multiplex PCR, while TCRdb's copy carries only in-frame clones and drops some. In the table there are approximately 140,000 clones, around four fifths of which are singletons. This entry comes from a study of cytomegalovirus exposure and HLA in healthy donors. Whole-study findings and limits: Sequences of the TCR beta chain were said to predict the HLA-A and HLA-B alleles of most subjects accurately.

V shed 4 bases and J shed 7 bases, with 14 bases lying between them. The CDR3 contains 14 residues. Germline V gene lookup returns CDR1 MNHNY and CDR2 SVGAGI (reference sequence). The receptor comes from a boy aged 5-17 years in good health and CMV-seronegative. The sample taken for sequencing was PBMCs. V and J are TRBV6-6 and TRBJ2-1, with D possibly TRBD2 on 6 matching bases. This CDR3 is CASSSHERENEQFF. DNA of the CDR3: TGTGCCAGCAGTTCCCATGAACGGGAGAATGAGCAGTTCTTC.